Below are 20 T cell receptor beta chains sequenced from a single sample in a study of OX40 agonist ivuxolimab in advanced cancers. TCRdb's table, derived via immunoSEQ multiplex PCR, lists solely in-frame clones and lacks some. The table records 70,000 or so clones, approximately 86% of them present only once. Sequencing used CD4+ or CD8+ T cells sorted from blood, obtained in a trial of the OX40 agonist ivuxolimab. The origin of the receptors is an adult with an advanced solid tumor such as melanoma, head and neck, liver or kidney cancer.

The chain is built from TRBV28 and TRBJ1-6; TRBD1 is a possible D gene (5 bases). Trimming cost V 0 bases and J 8 bases, with 11 bases left between them. From germline, CDR1 is MDHEN and CDR2 SYDVKM. CDR3 length: 15 amino acids. The CDR3 reads CASSLWQGPDSPLHF. The CDR3 coding sequence is TGTGCCAGCAGTTTATGGCAGGGACCCGATTCACCCCTCCACTTT. Full variable domain (outside the CDR3, taken from reference TRBV28 and TRBJ1-6): DVKVTQSSRYLVKRTGEKVFLECVQDMDHENMFWYRQDPGLGLRLIYFSYDVKMKEKGDIPEGYSVSREKKERFSLILESASTNQTSMYLCASSLWQGPDSPLHFGNGTRLTVT.

This chain connects TRBV5-1 to TRBJ2-2; D is tentatively TRBD1 or TRBD2 (5 bases each). The CDR3 consists of 15 residues. The germline CDR1 and CDR2 sequences are SGHRS and YFSETQ. Trimming took 5 bases from V and 1 from J, leaving 12 bases between them. This CDR3 reads CASRPGTKNTGELFF. CDR3 bases: TGCGCCAGCAGACCCGGGACCAAGAACACCGGGGAGCTGTTTTTT.

This clone was seen more than once but under ten times. The V and J genes are TRBV29-1 and TRBJ1-2; TRBD1 matches at 8 bases. V lost 6 bases, J lost 6 bases, and 3 bases stayed unmatched. In germline, CDR1 is SQVTM, CDR2 ANQGSEA. This CDR3 has 11 residues. The CDR3 bases are TGCAGCGTCTCGGACAGGGATGGCTACACCTTC. It is translated as CSVSDRDGYTF.

The rearrangement uses TRBV30 and TRBJ2-5, with 7 nucleotides matching TRBD2. The V gene end was trimmed by 3 bases and the J gene end by 14 bases; junction bases not matched to a gene: 12. The length of the CDR3 is 12 residues. Germline assignment: CDR1 GTSNPN and CDR2 SVGIG (reference sequence). The CDR3 reads CAWRPQGGSSYF. The CDR3 DNA is TGTGCCTGGAGGCCTCAGGGAGGGAGTAGCTACTTC.

The chain employs TRBV19 and TRBJ2-5; 16 positions agree with TRBD2. Per germline, CDR1 LNHDA and CDR2 SQIVND (reference sequence). V lost 2 bases and J lost 1; bases outside the gene matches: 7. The CDR3 sequence is 19 residues long. The CDR3 DNA reads TGTGCCAGTAGTATACCGGGACTAGCGGGGGGGCCCCTCCAAGAGACCCAGTACTTC. As protein: CASSIPGLAGGPLQETQYF.

The V and J genes are TRBV14 and TRBJ2-7; TRBD2 matches 10 bases. Germline loops: CDR1 SGHDN, CDR2 FVKESK. The V segment lost 1 base and the J segment 3 bases; nucleotides outside the gene matches: 6. The CDR3 covers 16 residues. CDR3 sequence reads: CASSQGLAGSGYEQYF. The CDR3 DNA is TGTGCCAGCAGCCAAGGACTAGCGGGCTCTGGCTACGAGCAGTACTTC.

The chain recombines TRBV5-1 with TRBJ1-1; unclear D gene. Per germline, CDR1 SGHRS and CDR2 YFSETQ. Trimming removed 0 bases from V and 2 bases from J, with 11 bases in between. The CDR3 extends over 15 amino acids. CDR3 in amino acids: CASSLAVQPNTEAFF. Here the CDR3 DNA reads TGCGCCAGCAGCTTGGCCGTACAGCCAAACACTGAAGCTTTCTTT.

The count of this clone is one. V usage is TRBV27 and J usage is TRBJ1-1; 8 bases are shared with TRBD1. This CDR3 comprises 16 residues. Trimming removed 8 bases from V and 0 bases from J; junction bases left unmatched: 11. CDR1 and CDR2 from the germline V gene are MNHEY and SMNVEV (reference sequence). CDR3 amino acids: CASGDRGRGMNTEAFF. CDR3 in DNA: TGTGCCAGCGGAGACAGGGGACGGGGGATGAACACTGAAGCTTTCTTT.

The chain combines TRBV5-1 with TRBJ1-4, with a tentative D call TRBD1 (6 bases). The germline V gene encodes CDR1 SGHRS and CDR2 YFSETQ. This CDR3 comprises 16 residues. Trimming pared 4 bases from V and 2 bases from J, leaving 15 bases between. CDR3 region: CASSQASRGTNEKLFF. CDR3 nucleotide sequence: TGCGCCAGCAGCCAGGCTTCCAGGGGCACTAATGAAAAACTGTTTTTT.

This chain links TRBV7-2 with TRBJ2-7; D remains ambiguous. The V and J ends lost 5 bases and 3 bases respectively, with 11 bases between them. The CDR3 is 13 residues long. The germline V gene encodes CDR1 SGHTA and CDR2 FQGNSA. The CDR3 coding sequence is TGTGCCAGCAGCGGGTACTTCAACTACGAGCAGTACTTC. Translating gives CASSGYFNYEQYF.

V and J are TRBV5-1 and TRBJ2-3; tentative D call: TRBD1 (5 bases). CDR1 and CDR2 (germline): SGHRS, YFSETQ. The ends were cut back, 4 bases at V and 2 bases at J, with 11 bases in the middle. The CDR3 loop spans 14 amino acids. The CDR3 loop is CASSHGQSTDTQYF. The CDR3 DNA is TGCGCCAGCAGCCACGGACAATCCACAGATACGCAGTATTTT.

The chain uses TRBV6-5 and TRBJ2-5, with D tentatively TRBD2 (7 bases). Germline V CDR1 and CDR2: MNHEY, SVGAGI. With 2 bases removed from V and 0 bases from J, the gap between germline ends came to 10 bases. This CDR3 is 15 amino acids long. The CDR3 protein is CASSYTGGHQETQYF. The CDR3 DNA follows: TGTGCCAGCAGTTACACGGGGGGCCACCAAGAGACCCAGTACTTC.

The chain has TRBV6-5 and TRBJ2-5; D unresolved. The CDR3 covers 14 residues. Germline V lookup: CDR1 MNHEY, CDR2 SVGAGI. The ends were cut back, 2 bases at V and 2 bases at J, with 9 bases in the middle. CDR3 DNA: TGTGCCAGCAGTTACGGGCGCAAACAAGAGACCCAGTACTTC. Amino acid sequence: CASSYGRKQETQYF.

This clone was counted once. The rearrangement uses TRBV28 and TRBJ1-4; D is unresolved. Trimming stripped 4 bases from V and 3 bases from J, with 12 bases between. Germline CDR1 MDHEN, CDR2 SYDVKM. This CDR3 is 15 amino acids long. The CDR3: CASSSGETANEKLFF. In nucleotides, the CDR3 is TGTGCCAGCAGTTCTGGCGAGACGGCTAATGAAAAACTGTTTTTT.

The chain couples TRBV4-1 to TRBJ1-5, with D perhaps TRBD1 (5 bases). CDR3 size: 15 residues. Looked up from germline, CDR1 is MGHRA and CDR2 is YSYEKL. V was shortened by 0 bases and J by 4 bases, with 10 bases between the two germline ends. The CDR3 DNA sequence: TGCGCCAGCAGCCAAGATCTAAAGGGGAATCAGCCCCAGCATTTT. It codes for CASSQDLKGNQPQHF.

This clone was found a few times. V gene TRBV6-1 combines with J gene TRBJ1-4; TRBD1 might be the D (5 bases). From germline, CDR1 is MNHNS and CDR2 SASEGT. The CDR3 extends over 15 amino acids. V gave up 5 bases and J gave up 2 bases, with 12 bases separating them. CDR3 loop: CASSSGGATNEKLFF. The CDR3 nucleotides are TGTGCCAGCAGTTCCGGGGGAGCCACTAATGAAAAACTGTTTTTT.

The chain couples TRBV11-2 to TRBJ2-3, with 9 bases aligning to TRBD2. Trimming removed 5 bases from V and 1 base from J; junction bases left unmatched: 7. Germline CDR1 SGHAT, CDR2 FQNNGV. The CDR3 is made up of 16 amino acids. The CDR3 loop is CASSAYLAGRTDTQYF. The CDR3 DNA is TGTGCCAGCAGCGCCTACCTAGCGGGGCGCACAGATACGCAGTATTTT.

This chain connects TRBV4-3 to TRBJ2-2, with TRBD2 as a possible D gene (5 bases). V lost 0 bases and J 2 bases, leaving 10 bases between the germline ends. The germline CDR1 and CDR2 sequences are LGHNA and YSLEER. The CDR3 runs to 16 residues. Here the CDR3 DNA reads TGCGCCAGCAGCCAAGATACTAGTTTTAACACCGGGGAGCTGTTTTTT. Translating gives CASSQDTSFNTGELFF.

The chain recombines TRBV28 with TRBJ2-5; perhaps TRBD1 as D (5 bases). Per germline, CDR1 MDHEN and CDR2 SYDVKM. There are 14 residues in the CDR3. Trimming removed 2 bases from V and 8 bases from J, with 15 bases in between. The CDR3 sequence: CASSLARVGATQYF. In DNA, the CDR3 is TGTGCCAGCAGTTTAGCCAGGGTAGGGGCTACCCAGTACTTC.

The CDR3 DNA follows: TGTGCCAGCAGTGTTGCCCGGACTAGCCGGAATGAGCAGTTCTTC. This encodes CASSVARTSRNEQFF. The chain carries TRBV2 and TRBJ2-1; 8 bases are shared with TRBD2. CDR1 and CDR2 from the germline V gene are SNHLY and FYNNEI. The CDR3 extends over 15 amino acids. The junction had 9 bases not matched to a gene; V was cut back by 4 bases and J by 7 bases.